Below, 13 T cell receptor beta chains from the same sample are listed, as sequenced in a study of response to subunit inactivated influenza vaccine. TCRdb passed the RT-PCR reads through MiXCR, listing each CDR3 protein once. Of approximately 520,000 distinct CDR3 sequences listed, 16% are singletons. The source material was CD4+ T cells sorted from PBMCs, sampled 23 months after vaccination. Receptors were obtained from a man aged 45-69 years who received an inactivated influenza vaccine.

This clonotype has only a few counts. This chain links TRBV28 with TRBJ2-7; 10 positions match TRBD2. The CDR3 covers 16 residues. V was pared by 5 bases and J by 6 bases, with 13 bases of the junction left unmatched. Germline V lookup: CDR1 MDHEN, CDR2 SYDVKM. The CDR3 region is CASSPILAGRAGEQYF. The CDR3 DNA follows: TGTGCCAGCAGTCCCATACTAGCGGGGAGGGCGGGCGAGCAGTACTTC.

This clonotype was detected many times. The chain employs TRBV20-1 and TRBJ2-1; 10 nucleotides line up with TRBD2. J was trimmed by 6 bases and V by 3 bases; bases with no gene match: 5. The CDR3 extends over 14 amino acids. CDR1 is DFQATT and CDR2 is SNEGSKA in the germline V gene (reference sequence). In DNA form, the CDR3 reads TGCAGTGCTAGTCTAGCGGGAGTTTCCAATGAGCAGTTCTTC. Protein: CSASLAGVSNEQFF.

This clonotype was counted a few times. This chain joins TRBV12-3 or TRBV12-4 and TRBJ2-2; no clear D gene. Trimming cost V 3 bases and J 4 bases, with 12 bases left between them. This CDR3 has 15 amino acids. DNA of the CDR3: TGTGCCAGCAGTTTTGGTGGGGTTACCACCGGGGAGCTGTTTTTT. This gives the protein CASSFGGVTTGELFF.

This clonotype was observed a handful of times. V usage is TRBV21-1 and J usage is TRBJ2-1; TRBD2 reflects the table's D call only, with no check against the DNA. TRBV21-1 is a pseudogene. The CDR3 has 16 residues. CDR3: CASSKVGLKAYNEQFF. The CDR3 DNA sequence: TGTGCCAGCAGCAAAGTGGGACTAAAAGCCTACAATGAGCAGTTCTTC.

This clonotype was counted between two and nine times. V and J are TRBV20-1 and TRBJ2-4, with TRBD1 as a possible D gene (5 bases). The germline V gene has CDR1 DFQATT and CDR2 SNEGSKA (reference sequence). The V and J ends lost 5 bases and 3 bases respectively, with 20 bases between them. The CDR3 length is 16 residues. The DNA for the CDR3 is TGCAGTGCTCCTCCCGAACTCAGGGTAGACAAAAACATTCAGTACTTC. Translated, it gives CSAPPELRVDKNIQYF.

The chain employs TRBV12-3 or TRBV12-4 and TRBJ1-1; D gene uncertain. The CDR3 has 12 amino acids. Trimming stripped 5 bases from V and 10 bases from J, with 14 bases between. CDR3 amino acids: CASSPPGVGAFF. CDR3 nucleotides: TGTGCCAGCAGTCCCCCCGGGGTCGGAGCTTTCTTT.

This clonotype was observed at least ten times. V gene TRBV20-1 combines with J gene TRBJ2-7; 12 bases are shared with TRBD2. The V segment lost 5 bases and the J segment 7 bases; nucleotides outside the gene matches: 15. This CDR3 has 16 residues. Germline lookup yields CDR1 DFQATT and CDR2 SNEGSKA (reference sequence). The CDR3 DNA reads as TGCAGTGCTGCAGGGCTAGCGGGGGGGATATTGGGAGAGCAGTACTTC. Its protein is CSAAGLAGGILGEQYF.

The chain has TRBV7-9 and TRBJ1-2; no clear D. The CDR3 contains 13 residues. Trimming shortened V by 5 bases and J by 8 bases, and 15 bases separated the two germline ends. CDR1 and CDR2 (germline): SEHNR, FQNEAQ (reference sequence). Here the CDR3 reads CASSAPDSTGYTF. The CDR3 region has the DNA TGTGCCAGCAGCGCCCCAGATAGTACGGGCTACACCTTC.

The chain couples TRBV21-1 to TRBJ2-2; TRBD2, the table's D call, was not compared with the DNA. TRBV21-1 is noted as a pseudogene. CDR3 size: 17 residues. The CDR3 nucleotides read TGTGCCAGCAGCACTCAGACTAGCGGGAGAAACACCGGGGAGCTGTTTTTT. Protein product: CASSTQTSGRNTGELFF.

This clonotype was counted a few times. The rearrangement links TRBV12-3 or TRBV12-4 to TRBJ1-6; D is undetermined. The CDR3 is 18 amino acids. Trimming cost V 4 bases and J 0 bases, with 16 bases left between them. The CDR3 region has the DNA TGTGCCAGCAGTTCCCTCGGCCCTGTCGGCTCCTATAATTCACCCCTCCACTTT. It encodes CASSSLGPVGSYNSPLHF.

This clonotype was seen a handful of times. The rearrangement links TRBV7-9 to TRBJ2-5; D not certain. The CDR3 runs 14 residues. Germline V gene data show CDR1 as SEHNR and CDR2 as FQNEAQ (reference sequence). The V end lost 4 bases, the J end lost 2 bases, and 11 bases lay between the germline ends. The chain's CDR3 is CASSSLGRQETQYF. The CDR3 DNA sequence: TGTGCCAGCAGCTCCCTGGGCAGACAAGAGACCCAGTACTTC.

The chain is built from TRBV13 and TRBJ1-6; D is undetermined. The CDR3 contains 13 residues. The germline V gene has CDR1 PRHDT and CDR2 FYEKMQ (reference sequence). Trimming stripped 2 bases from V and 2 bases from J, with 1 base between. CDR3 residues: CASSLTYNSPLHF. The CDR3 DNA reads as TGTGCCAGCAGCTTAACCTATAATTCACCCCTCCACTTT.

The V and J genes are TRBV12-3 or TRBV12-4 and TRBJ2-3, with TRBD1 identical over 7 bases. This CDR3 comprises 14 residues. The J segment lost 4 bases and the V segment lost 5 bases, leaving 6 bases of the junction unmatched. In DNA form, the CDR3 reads TGTGCCAGCAGTAGGGGGCCAGGGGCAGATACGCAGTATTTT. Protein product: CASSRGPGADTQYF.